The sequence of this T cell receptor (beta chain) was determined in a study of T-cell memory formation after mild COVID-19. Whole-study context: Largely, the TCR clusters proved donor specific.

5'RACE, which relied on constant-segment primers, yielded TCR alpha and TCR beta cDNA libraries carrying sample barcodes and UMIs. Each CDR3 protein gets one entry after TCRdb re-called the 5' RACE reads with MiXCR. The sample contains approximately 490,000 distinct CDR3 sequences, approximately 20% of which appear only once. The germline gives CDR1 DFQATT, CDR2 SNEGSKA (reference sequence). This CDR3 spans 12 amino acids. V lost 0 bases, J lost 2 bases, and 5 bases lay in between. Study findings and constraints: The pre-infection memory compartment contained some responding clones, suggesting cross-reactive memory joined. Clones contracting day 15 to 85 were balanced CD4/CD8; later expanders leaned CD4+.

This clonotype has just a few counts. What it binds is unknown. V usage is TRBV20-1 and J usage is TRBJ2-7; D remains ambiguous. The TCR was taken from an adult woman who had mild COVID-19 (a few samples of this study predate the infection). Cell type and time point are not known. Sequences were obtained from PBMCs or a T cell subset sorted from them (not recorded which). CDR3 sequence reads: CSARDRAYEQYF. CDR3 DNA: TGCAGTGCTAGAGATCGGGCCTACGAGCAGTACTTC.